Below are 15 T cell receptor beta chains sequenced from a single sample in a study of CD4 T cells in relation to SARS-CoV-2 and coronaviruses. CD4+ T cells from unexposed donors were obtained before the COVID-19 pandemic (2011-2018). Sequenced by immunoSEQ multiplex PCR; TCRdb stores in-frame clones only, minus some. The sample includes around 69,000 clones, about 95% of them seen just once. Input material: naive CD4+ T cells from PBMCs. Subset specified: naive CD4+ T cells isolated by negative enrichment. The receptors stem from a human donor in good health.

V and J are TRBV7-3 and TRBJ2-2; 8 bases map to TRBD2. Per the germline V gene, CDR1 is SGHTA and CDR2 is FQGTGA. Trimming at V came to 6 bases and at J to 4 bases, leaving 4 bases not matched to a gene. This CDR3 is 14 amino acids long. The CDR3 bases are TGTGCCAGCAGTCGGGGGGGGTTCACCGGGGAGCTGTTTTTT. Encoded protein: CASSRGGFTGELFF.

The genes are TRBV4-1 and TRBJ2-5, with D possibly TRBD1 on 6 matching bases. This CDR3 is built from 14 residues. The germline gives CDR1 MGHRA, CDR2 YSYEKL. V was pared by 6 bases and J by 2 bases, with 13 bases between. CDR3 sequence: CASSRTVGQETQYF. CDR3 DNA sequence: TGCGCCAGCAGTAGGACAGTAGGGCAAGAGACCCAGTACTTC.

The chain recombines TRBV28 with TRBJ2-5; TRBD2 matches at 8 bases. Looked up from germline, CDR1 is MDHEN and CDR2 is SYDVKM. The CDR3 runs 15 residues. V shed 5 bases and J 4 bases; nucleotides not matched to a gene: 9. The CDR3 is CASSTPTSGGETQYF. CDR3 nucleotides: TGTGCCAGCAGTACGCCCACTAGCGGAGGAGAGACCCAGTACTTC.

J is TRBJ1-6 and V is TRBV6-5, with a tentative D call TRBD1 (5 bases). V was clipped by 6 bases and J by 15 bases, with 21 bases between them. This CDR3 is 14 amino acids long. Germline-derived CDR1 and CDR2 are MNHEY and SVGAGI. Here the CDR3 reads CASSRLQVPKVLHF. The DNA of the CDR3 is TGTGCCAGCAGCCGCCTACAGGTTCCGAAGGTCCTCCACTTT.

The genes are TRBV5-1 and TRBJ2-3; 16 bases align to TRBD2. CDR1 and CDR2 from the germline V gene are SGHRS and YFSETQ. V lost 1 base to trimming and J lost 3 bases; unmatched junction nucleotides: 8. The CDR3 runs to 19 residues. The CDR3 sequence: CASSLPRRGLAGGTDTQYF. The CDR3 DNA reads as TGCGCCAGCAGCTTGCCACGAAGGGGACTAGCGGGAGGGACAGATACGCAGTATTTT. Supplemented by reference TRBV5-1 and TRBJ2-3, the full variable domain reads KAGVTQTPRYLIKTRGQQVTLSCSPISGHRSVSWYQQTPGQGLQFLFEYFSETQRNKGNFPGRFSGRQFSNSRSEMNVSTLELGDSALYLCASSLPRRGLAGGTDTQYFGPGTRLTVL.

The chain links TRBV7-9 to TRBJ2-1; D unclear. The ends were cut back, 2 bases at V and 7 bases at J, with 3 bases in the middle. In germline, CDR1 is SEHNR, CDR2 FQNEAQ (reference sequence). There are 11 residues in the CDR3. The CDR3 loop is CASSLMNEQFF. CDR3 nucleotides: TGTGCCAGCAGCTTAATGAATGAGCAGTTCTTC. The complete variable domain, with remaining parts taken from reference TRBV7-9 and TRBJ2-1, reads DTGVSQNPRHKITKRGQNVTFRCDPISEHNRLYWYRQTLGQGPEFLTYFQNEAQLEKSRLLSDRFSAERPKGSFSTLEIQRTEQGDSAMYLCASSLMNEQFFGPGTRLTVL.

J is TRBJ1-3 and V is TRBV30; D gene unclear. The ends were cut back, 5 bases at V and 3 bases at J, with 11 bases in the middle. In germline, CDR1 is GTSNPN, CDR2 SVGIG (reference sequence). This CDR3 has 13 residues. Here the CDR3 reads CAWGGYIGNTIYF. CDR3 DNA: TGTGCCTGGGGCGGCTATATTGGAAACACCATATATTTT.

The rearrangement joins TRBV6-1 to TRBJ2-3, with D perhaps matching TRBD2 (6 bases). Per the germline V gene, CDR1 is MNHNS and CDR2 is SASEGT. CDR3 length: 16 residues. Between the trimmed V and J ends, which lost 4 bases and 5 bases, there was a span of 19 bases. The CDR3 DNA follows: TGTGCCAGCAGTGTCTCCGGGAGCCCCGGACGAGATACGCAGTATTTT. It translates to CASSVSGSPGRDTQYF.

The chain couples TRBV30 to TRBJ2-1, with D perhaps matching TRBD1 (5 bases). This CDR3 spans 15 amino acids. The germline V and J ends were trimmed by 2 bases and 7 bases, with 18 bases remaining between them. Germline CDR1 and CDR2: GTSNPN and SVGIG (reference sequence). The CDR3 nucleotides read TGTGCCTGGAGTTTTGGGGCAGGGCGACAGAATGAGCAGTTCTTC. Protein sequence: CAWSFGAGRQNEQFF.

This chain joins TRBV3-1 (or the pseudogene TRBV3-2) and TRBJ2-1; no definite D call. CDR1 is LGHDT and CDR2 is YNNKEL in the germline V gene (reference sequence). The CDR3 has 13 amino acids. Trimming cost V 1 base and J 8 bases, with 9 bases left between them. CDR3 residues: CASSQGHGDEQFF. The CDR3 coding sequence is TGTGCCAGCAGCCAAGGCCACGGCGATGAGCAGTTCTTC.

The CDR3 protein is CASKGDLNQPQHF. CDR3 DNA sequence: TGTGCCAGTAAGGGGGACCTCAATCAGCCCCAGCATTTT. The chain carries TRBV19 and TRBJ1-5, with D possibly matching TRBD1 (6 bases). The germline V gene encodes CDR1 LNHDA and CDR2 SQIVND (reference sequence). Trimming took off 7 bases at V and 3 bases at J, with 10 bases between the two ends. The CDR3 consists of 13 residues.

V usage is TRBV7-8 and J usage is TRBJ1-5; D is ambiguous. The CDR3 has 12 amino acids. V lost 0 bases and J 7 bases, leaving 4 bases between the germline ends. Germline V CDR1 and CDR2: SGHVS, FQNEAQ. Written as DNA, the CDR3 is TGTGCCAGCAGCTTAGCTCACCAGCCCCAGCATTTT. This encodes CASSLAHQPQHF.

The chain employs TRBV18 and TRBJ1-2; 8 bases are a match to TRBD1. Unmatched junction bases numbered 2, after V lost 3 bases and J lost 2 bases. In germline, CDR1 is KGHSH, CDR2 LQKENI. CDR3 length: 14 amino acids. CDR3 residues: CASSPDRENYGYTF. CDR3 bases: TGTGCCAGCTCACCGGACAGGGAAAACTATGGCTACACCTTC.

J is TRBJ2-3 and V is TRBV27, with D tentatively TRBD2 (6 bases). This CDR3 comprises 16 residues. Germline V gene lookup returns CDR1 MNHEY and CDR2 SMNVEV (reference sequence). Trimming shortened V by 3 bases and J by 4 bases, and 17 bases separated the two germline ends. As DNA, the CDR3 is TGTGCCAGCAGTTTCCTCGGGGGTCGCTTATCAGATACGCAGTATTTT. Its protein is CASSFLGGRLSDTQYF.

This chain joins TRBV10-3 and TRBJ2-4; 8 nucleotides line up with TRBD1. Germline trimming cut 2 bases from V and 5 bases from J; bases unmatched to any gene: 8. This CDR3 is built from 16 residues. Germline V gives CDR1 ENHRY, CDR2 SYGVKD. The CDR3 nucleotides are TGTGCCATCAGTGAGGAATGGGGGACAGGACAAAACATTCAGTACTTC. As protein: CAISEEWGTGQNIQYF.